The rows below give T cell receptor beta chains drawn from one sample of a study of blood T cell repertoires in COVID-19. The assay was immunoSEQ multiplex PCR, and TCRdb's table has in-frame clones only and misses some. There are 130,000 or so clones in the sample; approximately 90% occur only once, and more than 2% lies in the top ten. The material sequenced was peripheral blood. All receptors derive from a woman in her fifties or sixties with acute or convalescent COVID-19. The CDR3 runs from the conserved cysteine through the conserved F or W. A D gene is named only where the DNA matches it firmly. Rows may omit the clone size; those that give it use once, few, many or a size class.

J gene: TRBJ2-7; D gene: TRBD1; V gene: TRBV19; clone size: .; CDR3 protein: CASSPGQGVEQYF; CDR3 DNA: TGTGCCAGTAGTCCGGGACAGGGAGTCGAGCAGTACTTC
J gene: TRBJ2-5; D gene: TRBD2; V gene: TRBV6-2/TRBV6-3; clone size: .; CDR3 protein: CASSHGLAGGQETQYF; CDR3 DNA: TGTGCCAGCAGCCACGGCCTAGCGGGGGGGCAAGAGACCCAGTACTTC
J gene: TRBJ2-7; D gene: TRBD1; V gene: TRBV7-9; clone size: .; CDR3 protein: CASSFHEGAHYEQYF; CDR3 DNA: TGTGCCAGCAGCTTTCATGAGGGGGCCCACTACGAGCAGTACTTC
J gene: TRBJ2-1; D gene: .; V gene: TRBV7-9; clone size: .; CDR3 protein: CASQKEPSSYNEQFF; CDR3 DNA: TGTGCCAGCCAAAAAGAGCCGAGCTCCTACAATGAGCAGTTCTTC
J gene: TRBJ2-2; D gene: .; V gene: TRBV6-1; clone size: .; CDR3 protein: CASSAASNTGELFF; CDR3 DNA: TGTGCCAGCAGTGCAGCCTCGAACACCGGGGAGCTGTTTTTT
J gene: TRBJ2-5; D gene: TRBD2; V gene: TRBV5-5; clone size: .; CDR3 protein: CASSSGAGGVQETQYF; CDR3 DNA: TGTGCCAGCAGCTCCGGAGCGGGAGGCGTCCAAGAGACCCAGTACTTC
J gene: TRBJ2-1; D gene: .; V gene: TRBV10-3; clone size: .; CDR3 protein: CAISDPRGSYNEQFF; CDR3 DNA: TGTGCCATCAGTGACCCCCGGGGCTCCTACAATGAGCAGTTCTTC
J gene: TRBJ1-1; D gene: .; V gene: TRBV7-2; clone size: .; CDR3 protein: CASSLSWAGTEAFF; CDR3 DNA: TGTGCCAGCAGCTTAAGTTGGGCAGGGACTGAAGCTTTCTTT
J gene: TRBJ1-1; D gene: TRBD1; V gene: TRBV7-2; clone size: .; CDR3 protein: CASSLVGLQGYTEAFF; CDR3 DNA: TGTGCCAGCAGCTTAGTTGGATTACAGGGGTACACTGAAGCTTTCTTT
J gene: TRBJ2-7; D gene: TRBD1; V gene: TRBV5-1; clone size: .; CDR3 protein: CASRTGTGNYEQYF; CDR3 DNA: TGCGCCAGCAGAACCGGGACAGGGAACTACGAGCAGTACTTC
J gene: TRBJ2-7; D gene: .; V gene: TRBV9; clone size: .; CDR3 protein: CASSVGWGSDEQYF; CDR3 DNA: TGTGCCAGCAGCGTAGGGTGGGGTAGCGACGAGCAGTACTTC
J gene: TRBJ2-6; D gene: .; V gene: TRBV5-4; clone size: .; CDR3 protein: CASSEMYTGANVLTF; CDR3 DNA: TGTGCCAGCAGCGAGATGTATACTGGGGCCAACGTCCTGACTTTC
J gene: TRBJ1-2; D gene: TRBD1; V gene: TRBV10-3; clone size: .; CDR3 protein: CATTTGYGYTF; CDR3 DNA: TGTGCCACGACGACAGGGTACGGCTACACCTTC
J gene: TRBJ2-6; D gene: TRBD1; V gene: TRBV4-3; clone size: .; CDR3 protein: CASSQDFGTGNAGANVLTF; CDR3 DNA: TGCGCCAGCAGCCAAGATTTTGGGACAGGGAATGCTGGGGCCAACGTCCTGACTTTC
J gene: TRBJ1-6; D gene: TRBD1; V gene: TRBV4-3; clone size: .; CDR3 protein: CASSQGQGVYNSPLHF; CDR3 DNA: TGCGCCAGCAGCCAGGGACAGGGCGTCTATAATTCACCCCTCCACTTT
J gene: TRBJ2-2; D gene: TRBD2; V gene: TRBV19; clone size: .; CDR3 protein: CASRLAGFTGELFF; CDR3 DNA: TGTGCCAGTAGACTAGCGGGATTCACCGGGGAGCTGTTTTTT
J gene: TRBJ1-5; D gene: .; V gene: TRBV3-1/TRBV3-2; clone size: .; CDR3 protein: CASSQSLNQPQHF; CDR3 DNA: TGTGCCAGCAGCCAGAGTCTAAATCAGCCCCAGCATTTT
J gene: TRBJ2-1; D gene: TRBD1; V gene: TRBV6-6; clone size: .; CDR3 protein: CASRGTGANYNEQFF; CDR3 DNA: TGTGCCAGCAGGGGCACAGGGGCAAACTACAATGAGCAGTTCTTC
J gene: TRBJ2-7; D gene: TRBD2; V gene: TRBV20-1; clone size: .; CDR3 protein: CSAGGDYEQYF; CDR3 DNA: TGCAGTGCCGGGGGGGACTACGAGCAGTACTTC
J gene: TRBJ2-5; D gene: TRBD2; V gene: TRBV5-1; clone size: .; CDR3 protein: CASSLPSGETQYF; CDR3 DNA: TGCGCCAGCAGCTTGCCTAGCGGAGAGACCCAGTACTTC
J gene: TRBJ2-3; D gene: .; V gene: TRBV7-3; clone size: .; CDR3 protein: CASSLSSGSDTQYF; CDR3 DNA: TGTGCCAGCAGCTTATCGTCGGGGTCAGATACGCAGTATTTT
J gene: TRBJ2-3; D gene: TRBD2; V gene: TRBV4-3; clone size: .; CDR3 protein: CASSQDGGGRGDTQYF; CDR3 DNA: TGCGCCAGCAGCCAAGACGGCGGGGGACGGGGAGATACGCAGTATTTT
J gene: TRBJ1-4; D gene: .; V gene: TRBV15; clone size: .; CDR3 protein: CATSRSGGSLTNEKLFF; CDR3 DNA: TGTGCCACCAGCAGATCGGGTGGTTCACTAACTAATGAAAAACTGTTTTTT
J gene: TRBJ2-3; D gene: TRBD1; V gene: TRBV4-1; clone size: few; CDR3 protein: CASSQPKRGTGTADTQYF; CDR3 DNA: TGCGCCAGCAGCCAACCTAAACGCGGGACAGGGACCGCAGATACGCAGTATTTT
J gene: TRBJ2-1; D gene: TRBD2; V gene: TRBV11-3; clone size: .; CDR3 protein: CASSPNSGTLSNNEQFF; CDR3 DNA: TGTGCCAGCAGCCCGAATAGCGGGACTCTCTCCAACAATGAGCAGTTCTTC
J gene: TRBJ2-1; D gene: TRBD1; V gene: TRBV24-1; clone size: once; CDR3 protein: CATSDAGTGGINEQFF; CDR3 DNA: TGTGCCACCAGTGATGCCGGGACAGGGGGTATCAATGAGCAGTTCTTC
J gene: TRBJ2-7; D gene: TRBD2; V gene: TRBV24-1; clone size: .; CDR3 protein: CATSDQFGLAGKYEQYF; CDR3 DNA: TGTGCCACCAGTGATCAATTCGGACTAGCGGGAAAGTACGAGCAGTACTTC
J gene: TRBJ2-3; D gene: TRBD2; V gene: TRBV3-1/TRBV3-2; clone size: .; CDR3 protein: CASSQQGLAGADTQYF; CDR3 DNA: TGTGCCAGCAGCCAGCAGGGACTAGCGGGAGCGGATACGCAGTATTTT
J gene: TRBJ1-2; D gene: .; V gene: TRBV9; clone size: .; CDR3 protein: CASTPDGGGYTF; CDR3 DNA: TGTGCCAGCACCCCTGACGGGGGTGGCTACACCTTC
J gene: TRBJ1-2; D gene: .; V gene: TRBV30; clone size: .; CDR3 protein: CAWSRESNYGYTF; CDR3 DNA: TGTGCCTGGAGTAGGGAGTCTAACTATGGCTACACCTTC
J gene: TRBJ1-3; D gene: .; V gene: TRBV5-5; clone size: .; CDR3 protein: CASSLDSGSGNTIYF; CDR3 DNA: TGTGCCAGCAGCTTGGACTCGGGCTCTGGAAACACCATATATTTT
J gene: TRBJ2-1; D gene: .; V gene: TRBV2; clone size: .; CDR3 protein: CASTGSVYNEQFF; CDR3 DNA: TGTGCCAGCACGGGGTCGGTGTACAATGAGCAGTTCTTC
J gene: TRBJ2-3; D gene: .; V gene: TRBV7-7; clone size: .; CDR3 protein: CASSLDGASTDTQYF; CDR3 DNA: TGTGCCAGCAGCTTAGACGGTGCTAGCACAGATACGCAGTATTTT
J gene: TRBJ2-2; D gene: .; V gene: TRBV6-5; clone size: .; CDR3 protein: CASSYGGGAYTGELFF; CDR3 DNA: TGTGCCAGCAGTTATGGGGGGGGCGCCTACACCGGGGAGCTGTTTTTT
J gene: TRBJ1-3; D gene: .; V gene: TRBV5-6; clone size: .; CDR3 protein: CASSFTGSDTIYF; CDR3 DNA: TGTGCCAGCAGCTTCACAGGGTCGGACACCATATATTTT
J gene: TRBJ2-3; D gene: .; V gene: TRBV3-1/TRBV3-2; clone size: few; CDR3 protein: CASSQEPNPTDTQYF; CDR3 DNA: TGTGCCAGTTCTCAGGAACCCAACCCCACAGATACGCAGTATTTT
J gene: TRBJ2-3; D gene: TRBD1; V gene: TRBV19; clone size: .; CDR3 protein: CASRTGWSTDTQYF; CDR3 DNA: TGTGCCAGTCGGACAGGGTGGAGCACAGATACGCAGTATTTT
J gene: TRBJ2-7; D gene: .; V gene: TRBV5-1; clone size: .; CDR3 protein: CASSKTTLRAYEQYF; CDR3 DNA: TGCGCCAGCAGCAAGACTACACTAAGGGCCTACGAGCAGTACTTC
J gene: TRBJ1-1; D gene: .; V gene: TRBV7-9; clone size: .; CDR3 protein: CASSLAPGLTEAFF; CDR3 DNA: TGTGCCAGCAGCTTAGCCCCAGGGCTTACTGAAGCTTTCTTT
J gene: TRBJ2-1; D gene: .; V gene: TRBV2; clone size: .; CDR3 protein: CASRKYRAGTYNEQFF; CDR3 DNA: TGTGCCAGCAGGAAGTACAGGGCAGGCACCTACAATGAGCAGTTCTTC
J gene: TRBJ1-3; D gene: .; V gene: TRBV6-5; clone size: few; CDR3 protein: CASTRQGFSGNTIYF; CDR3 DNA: TGTGCCAGCACCAGGCAGGGGTTCTCTGGAAACACCATATATTTT
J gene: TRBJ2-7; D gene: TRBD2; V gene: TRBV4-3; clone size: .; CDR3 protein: CASSQEADSGSVYEQYF; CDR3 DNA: TGCGCCAGCAGCCAAGAGGCAGATAGCGGGAGCGTTTACGAGCAGTACTTC
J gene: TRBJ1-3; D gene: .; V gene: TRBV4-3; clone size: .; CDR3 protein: CASSQLLAGNTIYF; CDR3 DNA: TGCGCCAGCAGCCAATTACTTGCGGGAAACACCATATATTTT
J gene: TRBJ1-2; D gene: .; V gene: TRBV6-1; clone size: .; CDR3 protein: CASSELGGYRGYTF; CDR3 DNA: TGTGCCAGCAGTGAATTGGGAGGGTACCGCGGCTACACCTTC
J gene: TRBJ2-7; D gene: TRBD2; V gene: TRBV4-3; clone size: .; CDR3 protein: CASSLAGGPKYEQYF; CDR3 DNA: TGCGCCAGCAGCCTAGCGGGGGGGCCTAAATACGAGCAGTACTTC
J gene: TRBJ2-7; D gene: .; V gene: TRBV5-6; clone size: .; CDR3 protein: CASSLGGLNAGEQYF; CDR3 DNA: TGTGCCAGCAGCTTGGGGGGCCTTAACGCTGGGGAGCAGTACTTC
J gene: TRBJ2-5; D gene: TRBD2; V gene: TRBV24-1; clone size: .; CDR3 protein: CATSLGLAGKETQYF; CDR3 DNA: TGTGCCACCAGCCTTGGACTAGCGGGGAAAGAGACCCAGTACTTC
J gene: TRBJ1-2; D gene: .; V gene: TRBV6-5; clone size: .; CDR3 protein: CASVGGPFYGYTF; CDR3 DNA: TGTGCCAGCGTTGGAGGCCCATTCTATGGCTACACCTTC
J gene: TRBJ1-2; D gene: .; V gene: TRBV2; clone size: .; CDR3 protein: CASNRPGARDGYTF; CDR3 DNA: TGTGCCAGCAACAGACCGGGAGCAAGGGATGGCTACACCTTC
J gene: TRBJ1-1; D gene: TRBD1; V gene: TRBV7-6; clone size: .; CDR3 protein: CASSSPRGRGDTEAFF; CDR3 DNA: TGTGCCAGCAGCTCACCTAGGGGCAGGGGGGACACTGAAGCTTTCTTT
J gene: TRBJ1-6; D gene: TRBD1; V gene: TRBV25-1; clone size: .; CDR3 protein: CASSEVTGVGSPLHF; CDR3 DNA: TGTGCCAGCAGTGAAGTGACAGGGGTAGGGTCACCCCTCCACTTT
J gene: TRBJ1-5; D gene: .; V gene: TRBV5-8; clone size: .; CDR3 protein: CASSLEGAQPQHF; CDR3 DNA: TGTGCCAGCAGCTTGGAAGGGGCTCAGCCCCAGCATTTT